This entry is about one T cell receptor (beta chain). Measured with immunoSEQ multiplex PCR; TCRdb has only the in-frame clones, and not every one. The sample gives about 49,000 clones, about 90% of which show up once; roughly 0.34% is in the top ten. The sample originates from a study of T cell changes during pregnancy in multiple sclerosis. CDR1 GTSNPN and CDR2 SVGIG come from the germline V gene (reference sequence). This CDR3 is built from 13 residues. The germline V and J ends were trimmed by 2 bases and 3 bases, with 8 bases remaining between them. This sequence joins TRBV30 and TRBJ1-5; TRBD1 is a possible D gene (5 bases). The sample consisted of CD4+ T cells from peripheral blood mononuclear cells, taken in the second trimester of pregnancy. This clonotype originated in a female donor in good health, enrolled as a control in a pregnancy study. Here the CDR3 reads CAWSSGYNQPQHF. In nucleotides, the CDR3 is TGTGCCTGGAGTTCAGGGTACAATCAGCCCCAGCATTTT. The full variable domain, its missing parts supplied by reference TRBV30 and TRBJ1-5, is SQTIHQWPATLVQPVGSPLSLECTVEGTSNPNLYWYRQAAGRGLQLLFYSVGIGQISSEVPQNLSASRPQDRQFILSSKKLLLSDSGFYLCAWSSGYNQPQHFGDGTRLSIL.